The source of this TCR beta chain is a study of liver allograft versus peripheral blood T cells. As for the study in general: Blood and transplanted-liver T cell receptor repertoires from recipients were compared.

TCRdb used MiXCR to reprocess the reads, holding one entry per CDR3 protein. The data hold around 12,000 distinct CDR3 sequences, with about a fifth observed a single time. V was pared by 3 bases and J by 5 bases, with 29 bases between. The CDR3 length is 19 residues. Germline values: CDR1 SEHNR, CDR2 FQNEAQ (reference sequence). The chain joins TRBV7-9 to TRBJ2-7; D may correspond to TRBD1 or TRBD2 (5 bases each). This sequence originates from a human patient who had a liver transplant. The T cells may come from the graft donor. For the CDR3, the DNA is TGTGCCAGCAGCTTTCTCCCCGGGGCAGGGACGCAGAGGTCTGACGAGCAGTACTTC. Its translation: CASSFLPGAGTQRSDEQYF.